The rows below give T cell receptor beta chains drawn from one sample of a study of identical twins. TCRdb used MiXCR to reprocess the 5' RACE reads, holding one entry per CDR3 protein. The data show under 300,000 distinct CDR3 sequences, 6.5% seen once. The sample also formed part of further work on T cells expressing NK-cell markers.

Specimen: CD8+ T cells sorted from blood. The receptors were gathered from a woman younger than 30 in good health. Both conserved end residues are part of each CDR3. D genes are given only for firm matches. Clone size is shown for a subset of rows, as once, few, many or a class of expanded clone.

abundance	d_gene	v_gene	len	j_gene	CDR3nt	CDR3aa
many	NA	TRBV11-2	15	TRBJ1-6	TGTGCCAGCAGCTTAGATGGGGGACCTAATTCACCCCTCCACTTT	CASSLDGGPNSPLHF
many	TRBD1	TRBV12-3/TRBV12-4	14	TRBJ1-2	TGTGCCATTCGGCGGGGACAGGGACTGAGGGGCTACACCTTC	CAIRRGQGLRGYTF
NA	NA	TRBV6-1	13	TRBJ1-1	TGTGCCAGCAGTGAAGCTCCAAGGACCGGAGCTTTCTTT	CASSEAPRTGAFF
NA	NA	TRBV11-2	14	TRBJ1-2	TGTGCCAGCAGCTTAGAAGCGACTTACTATGGCTACACCTTC	CASSLEATYYGYTF
few	NA	TRBV4-3	15	TRBJ2-1	TGCGCCAGCAGCCAAGAACGGCAAAGCAGGGGCGAGCAGTTCTTC	CASSQERQSRGEQFF
few	NA	TRBV9	13	TRBJ2-2	TGTGCCAGCAGCGTACCGGACACCGGGGAGCTGTTTTTT	CASSVPDTGELFF
few	NA	TRBV14	13	TRBJ2-7	TGTGCCAGCAGCCCGGGGGACATACTCGAGCAGTACTTC	CASSPGDILEQYF
few	NA	TRBV12-5	15	TRBJ2-3	TGTGCTAGTGGTTCCCCCTGGGAAGGGGAGAATACGCAGTATTTT	CASGSPWEGENTQYF
NA	TRBD1	TRBV9	16	TRBJ2-3	TGTGCCAGCAGCGTAGGGGACAGGACCAGCACAGATACGCAGTATTTT	CASSVGDRTSTDTQYF
few	NA	TRBV27	13	TRBJ1-2	TGTGCCAGCAGTTTAGACAGCCGCTATGGCTACACCTTC	CASSLDSRYGYTF
many	TRBD1	TRBV5-1	14	TRBJ2-1	TGCGCCAGCTCGCCCGGGACAGGGTGGAATGAGCAGTTCTTC	CASSPGTGWNEQFF
NA	TRBD1	TRBV12-3/TRBV12-4	16	TRBJ2-5	TGTGCCAGCACCCACCGGGACAGGGGACGGTTAGAGACCCAGTACTTC	CASTHRDRGRLETQYF
many	NA	TRBV24-1	14	TRBJ2-3	TGTGCCACCAGTGATCCGACAGTTTGGGATACGCAGTATTTT	CATSDPTVWDTQYF
few	NA	TRBV3-1	17	TRBJ2-1	TGTGCCAGCAGCCAAGACGCAGCCGGTAGCTCCTACAATGAGCAGTTCTTC	CASSQDAAGSSYNEQFF
NA	NA	TRBV13	14	TRBJ1-1	TGTGCCAGCAGCTTACCCAACCTGAACACTGAAGCTTTCTTT	CASSLPNLNTEAFF
few	TRBD2	TRBV27	15	TRBJ2-7	TGTGCCAGCAGCCTGACTAGCGGGGTTACCTACGAGCAGTACTTC	CASSLTSGVTYEQYF
NA	NA	TRBV6-1	12	TRBJ1-3	TGTGCCATTCGGACGGGGGGAAACACCATATATTTT	CAIRTGGNTIYF
few	TRBD2	TRBV29-1	15	TRBJ2-1	TGCAGCGTTGAGGGACTAGCTCTTTTTTACAATGAGCAGTTCTTC	CSVEGLALFYNEQFF
many	TRBD2	TRBV5-1	15	TRBJ2-1	TGCGCCAGCAGCTGGAGCGGGGGTTTCTACAATGAGCAGTTCTTC	CASSWSGGFYNEQFF
NA	TRBD2	TRBV6-2/TRBV6-3	16	TRBJ2-3	TGTGCCAGCAGTGGGACTAGCGGGACCGTCACAGATACGCAGTATTTT	CASSGTSGTVTDTQYF
NA	NA	TRBV6-5	14	TRBJ1-1	TGTGCCAGCAGTTACACGGACAAGAACACTGAAGCTTTCTTT	CASSYTDKNTEAFF
NA	NA	TRBV27	16	TRBJ2-7	TGTGCCAGCAGTTTAAACCGAGCGGCGGGCGGCGGAGAGCAGTACTTC	CASSLNRAAGGGEQYF
few	NA	TRBV7-9	16	TRBJ2-2	TGTGCCAGCAGCGAGATGAGCGCTGGGAACACCGGGGAGCTGTTTTTT	CASSEMSAGNTGELFF
NA	NA	TRBV5-6	14	TRBJ1-5	TGTGCCAGGAGCCCCGGGCCGCTCTGTCAGCCCCAGCATTTT	CARSPGPLCQPQHF
many	TRBD1	TRBV12-3/TRBV12-4	11	TRBJ2-1	TGTGCCAGCAGTCACGGGACAGTTCGGTTCTTC	CASSHGTVRFF
many	TRBD2	TRBV12-3/TRBV12-4	14	TRBJ2-1	TGTGCCAGCAGTCAAAGCGGGAGGTTCAATGAGCAGTTCTTC	CASSQSGRFNEQFF
few	NA	TRBV13	16	TRBJ2-1	TGTGCCAGCAGCTTAGGCCCAGTCCTTAGCTACAATGAGCAGTTCTTC	CASSLGPVLSYNEQFF
few	NA	TRBV6-2/TRBV6-3	13	TRBJ2-7	TGTGCCAGCCTAGGGCGAGCCTACTACGAGCAGTACTTC	CASLGRAYYEQYF
NA	TRBD1	TRBV7-9	15	TRBJ1-1	TGTGCCAGCAGCTTAGCTGGCAGGGGGTTAGTTGAAGCTTTCTTT	CASSLAGRGLVEAFF
NA	NA	TRBV9	14	TRBJ2-1	TGTGCCAGCAGTTCCGTCGGGTCCTACAATGAGCAGTTCTTC	CASSSVGSYNEQFF
NA	TRBD1	TRBV29-1	14	TRBJ2-5	TGCAGCGTTGAGCTCTGGACAGGGGACGAGACCCAGTACTTC	CSVELWTGDETQYF
NA	NA	TRBV28	15	TRBJ2-3	TGTGCCAGCAGTCCCCGGGGGTTGAGCACAGATACGCAGTATTTT	CASSPRGLSTDTQYF
NA	NA	TRBV19	13	TRBJ2-1	TGTGCCAGTAGTATTGTGGGTCAGGATGAGCAGTTCTTC	CASSIVGQDEQFF
many	TRBD2	TRBV7-9	16	TRBJ2-5	TGTGCCAGCAGCTCGACCGGGACTAACTCCAGAGAGACCCAGTACTTC	CASSSTGTNSRETQYF
many	NA	TRBV29-1	10	TRBJ2-2	TGCAGCGTTGCTTCCGGGGAGCTGTTTTTT	CSVASGELFF
few	NA	TRBV2	13	TRBJ1-1	TGTGCCAGCAGTGATGCCGTGAACACTGAAGCTTTCTTT	CASSDAVNTEAFF
NA	NA	TRBV9	14	TRBJ2-7	TGTGCCAGCACACCGGGGGGCGGATACGGGGAGCAGTACTTC	CASTPGGGYGEQYF
NA	NA	TRBV19	13	TRBJ2-7	TGTGCCAGTAGTCCGACCTCTCGCGGCGAGCAGTACTTC	CASSPTSRGEQYF
few	NA	TRBV5-1	15	TRBJ2-3	TGCGCCAGCAGCTTCGTGTCGGGAAGCACAGATACGCAGTATTTT	CASSFVSGSTDTQYF
NA	TRBD2	TRBV5-4	15	TRBJ2-1	TGTGCCAGCAGCTTCTTGGGCGGGGGGACCTCCTGGCAGTTCTTC	CASSFLGGGTSWQFF
NA	TRBD1	TRBV5-1	15	TRBJ2-1	TGCGCCAGCAGCTTACGACAGGGGGGGTCCAATGAGCAGTTCTTC	CASSLRQGGSNEQFF
few	NA	TRBV11-2	14	TRBJ2-1	TGTGCCAGCAGCACACCAATGACCATGGGCTGGCAGTTCTTC	CASSTPMTMGWQFF
many	NA	TRBV12-3/TRBV12-4	15	TRBJ2-5	TGTGCCAGCAGTCTCGTACAGGGTTACCAAGAGACCCAGTACTTC	CASSLVQGYQETQYF
NA	NA	TRBV20-1	14	TRBJ2-5	TGCAGTGCTAGGGCCAGGGAGTACCAAGAGACCCAGTACTTC	CSARAREYQETQYF
many	NA	TRBV12-3/TRBV12-4	12	TRBJ2-2	TGTGCCAGCCTAGTAATGGCCGGGGAGCTGTTTTTT	CASLVMAGELFF
NA	NA	TRBV9	16	TRBJ2-3	TGTGCCAGCAGCGACGAAAAGGGGGGATACACAGATACGCAGTATTTT	CASSDEKGGYTDTQYF
many	TRBD2	TRBV3-1	16	TRBJ2-2	TGTGCCAGCAGCCAGTCTAGCGGGACCTACACCGGGGAGCTGTTTTTT	CASSQSSGTYTGELFF
many	NA	TRBV9	16	TRBJ2-5	TGTGCCAGCAGCGTAGCTATGGGGGAGGAGGAAGAGACCCAGTACTTC	CASSVAMGEEEETQYF
NA	TRBD2	TRBV9	15	TRBJ2-1	TGTGCCAGCAGCCGGAGCGGGGGGGGGACCAATGAGCAGTTCTTC	CASSRSGGGTNEQFF
few	NA	TRBV3-1	13	TRBJ2-2	TGTGCCAGCAGCCGATTTACGGCCGGGGAGCTGTTTTTT	CASSRFTAGELFF
many	NA	TRBV7-2	14	TRBJ2-7	TGTGCCAGCAGCAAAAGGGACTTATACTACGAGCAGTACTTC	CASSKRDLYYEQYF
few	TRBD1	TRBV7-8	16	TRBJ2-7	TGTGCCAGCAGCTTTCCCCGGACAGGGAAAAATTACGAGCAGTACTTC	CASSFPRTGKNYEQYF
NA	NA	TRBV27	15	TRBJ1-4	TGTGCCAGCAGTTTATCTGTAGGGGCTAACGAAAAACTGTTTTTT	CASSLSVGANEKLFF
NA	NA	TRBV7-9	14	TRBJ1-1	TGTGCCAGCAGCTTAGCCATAGCACCCCCTGAAGCTTTCTTT	CASSLAIAPPEAFF
NA	NA	TRBV27	14	TRBJ1-1	TGTGCCAGCAGTTTATTTGGCATGAACACTGAAGCTTTCTTT	CASSLFGMNTEAFF
few	TRBD1	TRBV20-1	14	TRBJ1-2	TGCAGTGCTAGAGATCGGGACAGGGATTATGGCTACACCTTC	CSARDRDRDYGYTF
NA	TRBD2	TRBV7-9	16	TRBJ2-1	TGTGCCAGCAGCCCGGTAACTAGCGGGGCGATCAATGAGCAGTTCTTC	CASSPVTSGAINEQFF
many	NA	TRBV12-3/TRBV12-4	12	TRBJ2-3	TGTGCCAGCAGCGAGGGGTCAGATACGCAGTATTTT	CASSEGSDTQYF
NA	TRBD1	TRBV6-1	15	TRBJ2-3	TGTGCCAGCAGTGAAGAGGGGACAGGGGCCGATACGCAGTATTTT	CASSEEGTGADTQYF